The 32 T cell receptor beta chains reported below all come from one sample, sequenced in a study of early T cells in non-severe SARS-CoV-2 infection. MiXCR was run by TCRdb on the 5' RACE reads, yielding one entry per CDR3 protein. In the table there are approximately 65,000 distinct CDR3 sequences, around 13% of which are singletons. Sample: whole blood. These receptors originate from an adult who was a healthcare worker with PCR-confirmed SARS-CoV-2 infection or an uninfected control (not recorded which).

This clonotype was picked up a small number of times. This rearrangement joins TRBV9 to TRBJ2-1; D may be TRBD2 (5 bases). CDR3 length: 15 residues. CDR1 is SGDLS and CDR2 is YYNGEE in the germline V gene. The V end was cut by 0 bases, the J end by 0 bases, with 7 bases between. The CDR3 DNA reads as TGTGCCAGCAGCGTAGGAACTAGCTCCTACAATGAGCAGTTCTTC. Translation gives CASSVGTSSYNEQFF.

The table lists this clonotype with a few counts. The chain recombines TRBV16 with TRBJ1-1; D may be TRBD1 (5 bases). The CDR3 runs 16 residues. Germline V lookup: CDR1 KGHSY, CDR2 FQNENV. The V end lost 0 bases, the J end lost 4 bases, and 15 bases lay between the germline ends. The CDR3 reads CASSQSSGFGGTEAFF. The CDR3 bases are TGTGCCAGCAGCCAATCTTCGGGGTTCGGGGGCACTGAAGCTTTCTTT.

V is TRBV7-3 and J is TRBJ2-7, with D possibly being TRBD2 (6 bases). Trimming took off 6 bases at V and 6 bases at J, with 15 bases between the two ends. This CDR3 region has 13 residues. Germline loops: CDR1 SGHTA, CDR2 FQGTGA. The chain's CDR3 is CASRPRDGGEQYF. CDR3 in DNA: TGTGCCAGCAGACCAAGGGACGGGGGCGAGCAGTACTTC.

The chain recombines TRBV6-5 with TRBJ2-3, with 9 bases aligning to TRBD2. The CDR3 has 15 residues. V trimming: 3 bases; J trimming: 6 bases; junction bases outside the gene matches: 7. The germline CDR1 and CDR2 sequences are MNHEY and SVGAGI. DNA of the CDR3: TGTGCCAGCAGTTATGTCAGCGGGGGGTGGGATACGCAGTATTTT. Residues: CASSYVSGGWDTQYF.

Many counts were recorded for this clonotype. This chain connects TRBV11-2 to TRBJ1-1, with D hard to call. The CDR3 runs 15 residues. Germline V gives CDR1 SGHAT, CDR2 FQNNGV. Trimming removed 7 bases from V and 4 bases from J, with 19 bases in between. The chain's CDR3 is CASTKEAGSGTEAFF. The CDR3 nucleotides read TGTGCCAGCACCAAGGAGGCAGGAAGTGGCACTGAAGCTTTCTTT. Complete variable domain (other parts from reference TRBV11-2 and TRBJ1-1): EAGVAQSPRYKIIEKRQSVAFWCNPISGHATLYWYQQILGQGPKLLIQFQNNGVVDDSQLPKDRFSAERLKGVDSTLKIQPAKLEDSAVYLCASTKEAGSGTEAFFGQGTRLTVV.

The V gene is TRBV29-1, the J gene TRBJ2-3; D is unclear. The germline V gene has CDR1 SQVTM and CDR2 ANQGSEA. The ends were cut back, 6 bases at V and 6 bases at J, with 16 bases in the middle. The CDR3 loop spans 13 amino acids. CDR3 bases: TGCAGCGTCCGGGCCACACCGTTGGATACGCAGTATTTT. Amino acids: CSVRATPLDTQYF.

The gene calls are TRBV6-5 and TRBJ2-4; TRBD2 matches 8 bases. J gave up 1 base and V 8 bases, and 7 bases lay outside the gene matches. This CDR3 is 15 amino acids long. CDR1 and CDR2 from the germline V gene are MNHEY and SVGAGI. CDR3 loop: CASHPTGGAKNIQYF. The CDR3 region has the DNA TGTGCCAGCCACCCAACGGGGGGGGCCAAAAACATTCAGTACTTC.

The chain links TRBV7-6 to TRBJ1-1, with unresolved D. Germline loops: CDR1 SGHVS, CDR2 FNYEAQ. The CDR3 loop spans 14 amino acids. With 2 bases removed from V and 1 base from J, the gap between germline ends came to 8 bases. CDR3 amino acids: CASSLSAGNTEAFF. The DNA for the CDR3 is TGTGCCAGCAGCTTATCGGCCGGGAACACTGAAGCTTTCTTT. Full variable domain (missing parts from reference TRBV7-6 and TRBJ1-1): GAGVSQSPRYKVTKRGQDVALRCDPISGHVSLYWYRQALGQGPEFLTYFNYEAQQDKSGLPNDRFSAERPEGSISTLTIQRTEQRDSAMYRCASSLSAGNTEAFFGQGTRLTVV.

This clonotype was counted a few times. The chain carries TRBV13 and TRBJ1-3, with D unclear. This CDR3 has 15 residues. The V gene lost 3 bases and the J gene lost 1 base, with 10 bases spanning the gap. Germline V gene data show CDR1 as PRHDT and CDR2 as FYEKMQ (reference sequence). CDR3 DNA: TGTGCCAGCAGCTTGGGGAAAACTTCTGGAAACACCATATATTTT. Translation: CASSLGKTSGNTIYF.

This clonotype came up a few times. The rearrangement joins TRBV2 to TRBJ2-2; possibly TRBD2 for D (6 bases). V lost 6 bases to trimming and J lost 3 bases, with 8 bases between them. Germline lookup yields CDR1 SNHLY and CDR2 FYNNEI. This CDR3 comprises 13 residues. CDR3 amino acids: CASSGGYTGELFF. Here the CDR3 DNA reads TGTGCCAGCAGCGGGGGATACACCGGGGAGCTGTTTTTT.

This clonotype was detected a few times. The V call is TRBV7-9, the J call TRBJ2-5; D perhaps matches TRBD1 (5 bases). The germline V and J ends were trimmed by 7 bases and 5 bases, with 17 bases remaining between them. Germline V gene data show CDR1 as SEHNR and CDR2 as FQNEAQ (reference sequence). CDR3 length: 14 amino acids. Written as DNA, the CDR3 is TGTGCCAGCACCATAGGGGCCAGCTGGGAGACCCAGTACTTC. Protein sequence: CASTIGASWETQYF.

The chain joins TRBV9 to TRBJ2-5; 8 bases are a match to TRBD1. Germline lookup yields CDR1 SGDLS and CDR2 YYNGEE. This CDR3 has 15 residues. V dropped 4 bases and J dropped 5; count of bases not matched to a gene: 10. The CDR3 DNA reads as TGTGCCAGCAGCCCGGGACAGGTTCTTTGGGAGACCCAGTACTTC. This sequence encodes CASSPGQVLWETQYF. The full variable domain, rest sourced from reference TRBV9 and TRBJ2-5, is DSGVTQTPKHLITATGQRVTLRCSPRSGDLSVYWYQQSLDQGLQFLIQYYNGEERAKGNILERFSAQQFPDLHSELNLSSLELGDSALYFCASSPGQVLWETQYFGPGTRLLVL.

The genes are TRBV11-3 and TRBJ2-2, with 9 bases aligning to TRBD1. The germline gives CDR1 SGHNT, CDR2 YENEEA. The CDR3 runs to 16 residues. With V trimmed by 4 bases and J by 0 bases, 3 bases remained unmatched. The CDR3 DNA reads TGTGCCAGCAGCTATGGGGACAGGGCGAACACCGGGGAGCTGTTTTTT. This encodes CASSYGDRANTGELFF.

The chain employs TRBV19 and TRBJ2-7, with D perhaps matching TRBD1 (6 bases). CDR1 is LNHDA, CDR2 SQIVND, per germline (reference sequence). CDR3 length equals 13 residues. Trimming stripped 5 bases from V and 2 bases from J, with 10 bases between. The CDR3 DNA reads as TGTGCCAGTAGTCACGGACAGCCCTACGAGCAGTACTTC. Amino acids: CASSHGQPYEQYF.

This clonotype was counted a few times. The rearrangement joins TRBV5-1 to TRBJ2-1; D is unclear. The CDR3 consists of 13 residues. Germline values: CDR1 SGHRS, CDR2 YFSETQ. Trimming removed 0 bases from V and 2 bases from J, with 3 bases in between. The CDR3 spells CASSLAPYNEQFF. The CDR3 DNA reads as TGCGCCAGCAGCTTGGCCCCCTACAATGAGCAGTTCTTC.

The chain combines TRBV4-3 with TRBJ2-7, with D possibly being TRBD2 (5 bases). V lost 2 bases and J 2 bases, leaving 10 bases between the germline ends. This CDR3 is built from 14 residues. Looked up from germline, CDR1 is LGHNA and CDR2 is YSLEER. Here the CDR3 DNA reads TGCGCCAGCAGCCAAAGGGCGGGCACCTACGAGCAGTACTTC. It is translated as CASSQRAGTYEQYF.

The sample holds a few counts of this clonotype. The chain recombines TRBV19 with TRBJ2-1; 7 bases agree with TRBD2. The CDR3 loop spans 14 amino acids. The V gene end was trimmed by 3 bases and the J gene end by 3 bases; junction bases not matched to a gene: 2. The germline V gene encodes CDR1 LNHDA and CDR2 SQIVND (reference sequence). CDR3 coding DNA: TGTGCCAGTAGTATGGGGAGGGTCTACAATGAGCAGTTCTTC. Protein sequence: CASSMGRVYNEQFF.

This clonotype has just a few counts. V is TRBV5-5 and J is TRBJ2-7; D gene uncertain. V shed 0 bases and J shed 0 bases, with 7 bases lying between them. In germline, CDR1 is SGHKS, CDR2 YYEKEE (reference sequence). The CDR3 sequence is 14 residues long. The CDR3 region is CASSLVAGSYEQYF. The CDR3 DNA sequence: TGTGCCAGCAGCTTGGTGGCAGGCTCCTACGAGCAGTACTTC.

The chain carries TRBV29-1 and TRBJ1-4; 10 bases are a match to TRBD1. With V trimmed by 5 bases and J by 5 bases, 8 bases remained unmatched. The CDR3 runs to 15 residues. The germline gives CDR1 SQVTM, CDR2 ANQGSEA. The CDR3 reads CSVSPGQGRNEKLFF. The CDR3 DNA sequence: TGCAGCGTTAGCCCGGGACAGGGGAGGAATGAAAAACTGTTTTTT. Together with reference TRBV29-1 and TRBJ1-4, the CDR3 gives the full variable domain: SAVISQKPSRDICQRGTSLTIQCQVDSQVTMMFWYRQQPGQSLTLIATANQGSEATYESGFVIDKFPISRPNLTFSTLTVSNMSPEDSSIYLCSVSPGQGRNEKLFFGSGTQLSVL.

In this sample, this clonotype turned up many times. The rearrangement uses TRBV7-3 and TRBJ2-3; no reliable D call. V lost 0 bases to trimming and J lost 6 bases, with 7 bases between them. The CDR3 runs to 13 residues. Germline loops: CDR1 SGHTA, CDR2 FQGTGA. The CDR3 DNA is TGTGCCAGCAGCTTAACCATCCTTGATACGCAGTATTTT. It is translated as CASSLTILDTQYF.

This clonotype was detected a few times. This sequence joins TRBV11-3 and TRBJ2-7, with D hard to call. Trimming took 5 bases from V and 1 from J, leaving 9 bases between them. The length of the CDR3 is 13 residues. Germline CDR1 reads SGHNT; CDR2 reads YENEEA. CDR3 sequence (DNA): TGTGCCAGCAGCCAGGCACAGTCCTACGAGCAGTACTTC. Its protein product is CASSQAQSYEQYF.

This clonotype was observed a few times. The chain couples TRBV7-9 to TRBJ1-1, with D unresolved. Trimming took off 3 bases at V and 1 base at J, with 6 bases between the two ends. This CDR3 has 13 amino acids. Germline V gives CDR1 SEHNR, CDR2 FQNEAQ (reference sequence). The CDR3 spells CASSFDANTEAFF. As DNA, the CDR3 is TGTGCCAGCAGCTTCGACGCGAACACTGAAGCTTTCTTT.

Only a few counts were recorded for this clonotype. The V and J genes are TRBV5-5 and TRBJ2-7; no clear D. V lost 0 bases to trimming and J lost 2 bases, with 3 bases between them. CDR3 length equals 12 residues. The germline CDR1 and CDR2 sequences are SGHKS and YYEKEE (reference sequence). The CDR3 sequence is CASSLETYEQYF. CDR3 bases: TGTGCCAGCAGCTTGGAGACCTACGAGCAGTACTTC. The full variable domain, rest sourced from reference TRBV5-5 and TRBJ2-7, is DAGVTQSPTHLIKTRGQQVTLRCSPISGHKSVSWYQQVLGQGPQFIFQYYEKEERGRGNFPDRFSARQFPNYSSELNVNALLLGDSALYLCASSLETYEQYFGPGTRLTVT.

The CDR3 here is CASSSPRAKGYTF. The CDR3 nucleotides are TGTGCCAGCAGTTCCCCCCGGGCCAAAGGCTACACCTTC. V usage is TRBV28 and J usage is TRBJ1-2; D is unclear. The CDR3 sequence is 13 residues long. Trimming shortened V by 4 bases and J by 8 bases, and 14 bases separated the two germline ends. Germline V gene sequence: CDR1 MDHEN, CDR2 SYDVKM.

In its sample, this clonotype was seen a few times. The rearrangement joins TRBV25-1 to TRBJ2-3; 7 bases map to TRBD2. In germline, CDR1 is MGHDK, CDR2 SYGVNS. The CDR3 contains 17 residues. V dropped 1 base and J dropped 2; count of bases not matched to a gene: 9. The CDR3 DNA follows: TGTGCCAGCAGTGAATCCGGGGGGAACCCCCTCACAGATACGCAGTATTTT. Translated, it gives CASSESGGNPLTDTQYF.

About this clonotype itself: A read error may account for a junction end that differs from germline. The chain is built from TRBV12-3 or TRBV12-4 and TRBJ1-1; D is possibly TRBD1 (5 bases). The CDR3 length is 14 residues. CDR3 coding DNA: TGTACCAGCAGTTGGGCAGCGGGGGATACTGAAGCTTTCTTT. Translating it yields CTSSWAAGDTEAFF.

This clonotype turned up a few times. V is TRBV29-1 and J is TRBJ2-3; 8 nucleotides line up with TRBD1. The CDR3 sequence is 14 residues long. Germline V gene data show CDR1 as SQVTM and CDR2 as ANQGSEA. The junction had 7 bases not matched to a gene; V was cut back by 1 base and J by 7 bases. The CDR3 protein is CSVEAAGGGYTQYF. Here the CDR3 DNA reads TGCAGCGTTGAAGCGGCAGGGGGCGGGTATACGCAGTATTTT.

Many counts were recorded for this clonotype. V usage is TRBV7-9 and J usage is TRBJ2-6; perhaps TRBD2 as D (6 bases). The CDR3 runs to 17 residues. Germline values: CDR1 SEHNR, CDR2 FQNEAQ (reference sequence). Trimming removed 3 bases at V and 0 bases at J, with 12 bases between. The CDR3 region has the DNA TGTGCCAGCAGCTTTGCGGGATCCCGCTCTGGGGCCAACGTCCTGACTTTC. Translating it yields CASSFAGSRSGANVLTF.

The CDR3 loop is CASSQLSGGEGDTEAFF. The CDR3 region has the DNA TGTGCCAGCAGCCAACTGTCAGGGGGAGAGGGAGACACTGAAGCTTTCTTT. The genes are TRBV4-2 and TRBJ1-1; TRBD1 aligns across 7 bases. Germline CDR1 is LGHNA and CDR2 is YNFKEQ. J gave up 3 bases and V 2 bases, and 12 bases lay outside the gene matches. The CDR3 is 17 amino acids.

This chain uses TRBV27 with TRBJ2-7; D is unclear. This CDR3 has 14 residues. Germline V gene lookup returns CDR1 MNHEY and CDR2 SMNVEV (reference sequence). V lost 4 bases and J 0 bases, leaving 10 bases between the germline ends. The chain's CDR3 is CASSSSALSYEQYF. The CDR3 nucleotides read TGTGCCAGCAGTTCCAGCGCCCTCTCCTACGAGCAGTACTTC.

The CDR3 coding sequence is TGTGCCAGCAGCCCCAGTAGCAATCAGCCCCAGCATTTT. Encoded protein: CASSPSSNQPQHF. The chain uses TRBV9 and TRBJ1-5; D ambiguous. V was trimmed by 4 bases and J by 0 bases, leaving 5 bases between them. The CDR3 has 13 amino acids. The germline V gene has CDR1 SGDLS and CDR2 YYNGEE.

The chain carries TRBV7-2 and TRBJ1-6; 9 bases match TRBD1. Per the germline V gene, CDR1 is SGHTA and CDR2 is FQGNSA. V trimming: 0 bases; J trimming: 8 bases; junction bases outside the gene matches: 8. The CDR3 contains 17 residues. CDR3 nucleotides: TGTGCCAGCAGCTTAGCAGACTTACAGGGGGCAGATTCACCCCTCCACTTT. Protein product: CASSLADLQGADSPLHF.